Shown below are 17 T cell receptor beta chains from a single sample sequenced in a study of blood T cell repertoires in COVID-19. Produced via immunoSEQ multiplex PCR; TCRdb's table is partial and in-frame only. The data show a few hundred thousand clones, with approximately 88% seen just once and just under 6.5% held by the top ten. Sequencing was done on a sample of peripheral blood. These receptors came from a woman aged 25 to 39 with COVID-19, enrolled during active disease.

The chain combines TRBV5-1 with TRBJ2-7; 11 bases are a match to TRBD1. Germline V gene lookup returns CDR1 SGHRS and CDR2 YFSETQ. The CDR3 length is 18 residues. V shed 3 bases and J 4 bases; nucleotides not matched to a gene: 15. CDR3 sequence reads: CASSSQIGRDRGIYEQYF. CDR3 in DNA: TGCGCCAGCAGCTCGCAGATAGGCCGGGACAGGGGGATTTACGAGCAGTACTTC.

This chain uses TRBV5-1 with TRBJ2-7, with D tentatively TRBD2 (5 bases). Looked up from germline, CDR1 is SGHRS and CDR2 is YFSETQ. This CDR3 is built from 12 residues. V was cut by 0 bases and J by 9 bases, with 10 bases left in between. The CDR3 reads CASSLDLAAQYF. In DNA, the CDR3 is TGCGCCAGCAGCTTGGACCTAGCCGCGCAGTACTTC.

The chain uses TRBV10-1 and TRBJ2-1; D is perhaps TRBD2 (6 bases). V lost 4 bases, J lost 8 bases, and 21 bases lay in between. The length of the CDR3 is 16 residues. CDR1 is WNHNN, CDR2 SYGVQD, per germline (reference sequence). The CDR3 protein is CASSGSPGLRMDEQFF. CDR3 DNA sequence: TGCGCCAGCAGTGGGAGCCCGGGACTGAGGATGGATGAGCAGTTCTTC.

Written as DNA, the CDR3 is TGTGCCAGCTCACCCGCGACAGGGAGCGTCGGAGATACGCAGTATTTT. This encodes CASSPATGSVGDTQYF. V and J are TRBV18 and TRBJ2-3; 7 nucleotides match TRBD1. The germline V gene has CDR1 KGHSH and CDR2 LQKENI. Unmatched junction bases numbered 11, after V lost 3 bases and J lost 5 bases. There are 16 residues in the CDR3. Based on the CDR3 plus reference TRBV18 and TRBJ2-3, the full variable domain is NAGVMQNPRHLVRRRGQEARLRCSPMKGHSHVYWYRQLPEEGLKFMVYLQKENIIDESGMPKERFSAEFPKEGPSILRIQQVVRGDSAAYFCASSPATGSVGDTQYFGPGTRLTVL.

The chain has TRBV19 and TRBJ2-2; TRBD2 matches 9 bases. The CDR3 totals 15 residues. Trimming at V came to 7 bases and at J to 7 bases, leaving 10 bases not matched to a gene. Per the germline V gene, CDR1 is LNHDA and CDR2 is SQIVND (reference sequence). Here the CDR3 reads CASIPRGGRGGELFF. The DNA of the CDR3 is TGTGCCAGTATCCCGCGGGGGGGTCGAGGCGGGGAGCTGTTTTTT.

This clone appeared a few times. V usage is TRBV7-8 and J usage is TRBJ1-5; D remains ambiguous. The CDR3 runs 17 residues. Trimming took off 0 bases at V and 0 bases at J, with 12 bases between the two ends. Germline CDR1 reads SGHVS; CDR2 reads FQNEAQ. The CDR3 nucleotides read TGTGCCAGCAGCTTAGCTACGGGATTACATAGCAATCAGCCCCAGCATTTT. It translates to CASSLATGLHSNQPQHF. The full variable domain, in which reference TRBV7-8 and TRBJ1-5 provide the parts outside the CDR3, is GAGVSQSPRYKVAKRGQDVALRCDPISGHVSLFWYQQALGQGPEFLTYFQNEAQLDKSGLPSDRFFAERPEGSVSTLKIQRTQQEDSAVYLCASSLATGLHSNQPQHFGDGTRLSIL.

This chain connects TRBV7-2 to TRBJ1-1; D remains ambiguous. V was trimmed by 1 base and J by 4 bases, leaving 10 bases between them. The germline V gene encodes CDR1 SGHTA and CDR2 FQGNSA. The CDR3 contains 14 residues. CDR3 DNA: TGTGCCAGCAGCTTAGGTTTTGCCGGCACTGAAGCTTTCTTT. Translation: CASSLGFAGTEAFF.

V is TRBV19 and J is TRBJ2-2; 8 bases fit TRBD2. Germline lookup yields CDR1 LNHDA and CDR2 SQIVND (reference sequence). The CDR3 is 22 amino acids. The J segment lost 0 bases and the V segment lost 5 bases, leaving 23 bases of the junction unmatched. The CDR3 loop is CASSQIGLGLADGGANTGELFF. CDR3 sequence (DNA): TGTGCCAGTAGTCAGATTGGGTTAGGGCTAGCGGACGGGGGGGCGAACACCGGGGAGCTGTTTTTT.

The chain employs TRBV3-1 (or the pseudogene TRBV3-2) and TRBJ2-1, with D possibly matching TRBD2 (5 bases). The ends were cut back, 4 bases at V and 8 bases at J, with 12 bases in the middle. Germline-derived CDR1 and CDR2 are LGHDT and YNNKEL (reference sequence). The CDR3 length is 13 residues. This CDR3 reads CASSPSSFDEQFF. CDR3 DNA: TGTGCCAGCAGCCCCTCTAGCTTCGATGAGCAGTTCTTC.

This clone is a singleton in its sample. The chain employs TRBV18 and TRBJ2-1; a weak D match, TRBD2 (6 bases). The V end lost 2 bases, the J end lost 7 bases, and 12 bases lay between the germline ends. This CDR3 contains 14 residues. Per the germline V gene, CDR1 is KGHSH and CDR2 is LQKENI. The CDR3 nucleotides read TGTGCCAGCTCACCAACGGGACTTTTAAATGAGCAGTTCTTC. Translating gives CASSPTGLLNEQFF.

V and J are TRBV13 and TRBJ1-1; 8 bases line up with TRBD1. This CDR3 comprises 16 residues. V lost 5 bases to trimming and J lost 0 bases; unmatched junction nucleotides: 8. Germline loops: CDR1 PRHDT, CDR2 FYEKMQ (reference sequence). CDR3 DNA: TGTGCCAGCAGCGCCTCAGGGGGCGAACTGAACACTGAAGCTTTCTTT. Translating gives CASSASGGELNTEAFF.

The chain carries TRBV6-1 and TRBJ1-2; 8 bases align to TRBD1. V shed 5 bases and J 5 bases; nucleotides not matched to a gene: 4. From germline, CDR1 is MNHNS and CDR2 SASEGT. The CDR3 totals 13 residues. Here the CDR3 reads CASSSRTGYGYTF. CDR3 DNA sequence: TGTGCCAGCAGTTCCCGGACAGGGTATGGCTACACCTTC.

This clone has only one observation. The V call is TRBV28, the J call TRBJ2-5, with TRBD2 matching over 9 bases. The length of the CDR3 is 15 residues. The ends lost 6 bases at V and 4 bases at J; junction bases unmatched: 9. Germline CDR1 MDHEN, CDR2 SYDVKM. The CDR3 coding sequence is TGTGCCAGCAGCCCCGCGCGGGGGGGCCCAGAGACCCAGTACTTC. Translating it yields CASSPARGGPETQYF.

The CDR3 DNA is TGCGCCAGCAGTGGGGATAGCGGGGGCCTCCACCAAGAGACCCAGTACTTC. Protein product: CASSGDSGGLHQETQYF. This chain joins TRBV10-1 and TRBJ2-5, with 9 bases aligning to TRBD2. The V gene end was trimmed by 4 bases and the J gene end by 0 bases; junction bases not matched to a gene: 9. This CDR3 is built from 17 residues. Germline V gives CDR1 WNHNN, CDR2 SYGVQD (reference sequence).

The chain couples TRBV3-1 (or the pseudogene TRBV3-2) to TRBJ1-6; D not resolved. The CDR3 runs to 15 residues. Trimming cost V 1 base and J 6 bases, with 10 bases left between them. Germline-derived CDR1 and CDR2 are LGHDT and YNNKEL (reference sequence). In DNA, the CDR3 is TGTGCCAGCAGCCAAGCGCGTCAGGCTAATTCACCCCTCCACTTT. Its protein product is CASSQARQANSPLHF.

The chain employs TRBV6-6 and TRBJ1-2; 8 positions match TRBD1. Germline values: CDR1 MNHNY, CDR2 SVGAGI (reference sequence). With V trimmed by 6 bases and J by 5 bases, 11 bases remained unmatched. The CDR3 has 15 amino acids. The CDR3 loop is CASRPSGTGKYGYTF. In nucleotides, the CDR3 is TGTGCCAGCAGGCCCTCCGGGACAGGAAAATATGGCTACACCTTC.

This chain joins TRBV28 and TRBJ1-2; unclear D gene. The germline CDR1 and CDR2 sequences are MDHEN and SYDVKM. This CDR3 spans 15 amino acids. V dropped 2 bases and J dropped 0 bases, with 10 bases sitting between them. CDR3 sequence: CASSLVGSSNYGYTF. The DNA for the CDR3 is TGTGCCAGCAGTTTAGTCGGGTCCTCTAACTATGGCTACACCTTC.